Listed below are T cell receptor beta chains from one sample, sequenced in a study of T cell repertoires in cytomegalovirus infection. TCRdb fed the reads into MiXCR, producing one record per CDR3 protein. The sample contains roughly 250,000 distinct CDR3 sequences, about 12% of which appear only once. The sample consisted of PBMCs. The source is a human donor in good health (CMV status not recorded). Some clones in this sample may be carry-over from other donors' samples. Each CDR3 is given with its conserved first and last residue. The order of the fields is V gene, J gene, D gene, clone size, CDR3 DNA, CDR3 protein. D genes are given only for firm matches. Clone sizes are given selectively: once, few, many, or a class where the clone is expanded.

>TRBV12-3/TRBV12-4|TRBJ1-1|TRBD1|many
TGTGCCAGCAGTTTTATGGACAGGGGAGACACTGAAGCTTTCTTT
CASSFMDRGDTEAFF
>TRBV11-2|TRBJ2-3|TRBD2|few
TGTGCCAGCAGTCCCCGACTAGCGTGGGCCACAGATACGCAGTATTTT
CASSPRLAWATDTQYF
>TRBV12-3/TRBV12-4|TRBJ2-5|TRBD2|many
TGTGCCAGCAGTTTAGCCCCGATACGAGGACTAGCGGGAGTCTATGGGACCCAGTACTTC
CASSLAPIRGLAGVYGTQYF
>TRBV5-4|TRBJ1-1|.|.
TGTGCCAGCAGCTTTCACCCGAACACTGAAGCTTTCTTT
CASSFHPNTEAFF
>TRBV19|TRBJ2-3|.|many
TGTGCCAGTAGTATAGGGCTAGCGCAGGCAGATACGCAGTATTTT
CASSIGLAQADTQYF
>TRBV28|TRBJ1-1|TRBD1|few
TGTGCCGGACAGGGTTCGGAAGCTGAAGCTTTCTTT
CAGQGSEAEAFF
>TRBV24-1|TRBJ2-1|TRBD2|few
TGTGCCACCAGTGATTTGCCAAGTAGCGGGATCATCTACAATGAGCAGTTCTTC
CATSDLPSSGIIYNEQFF
>TRBV2|TRBJ2-2|.|few
TGTGCCAGCAGCTTCGGGCAGGGCACCGGGGAGCTGTTTTTT
CASSFGQGTGELFF
>TRBV4-3|TRBJ1-1|.|few
TGCGCCAGCAGCCTCCGGGAGGAAAACACTGAAGCTTTCTTT
CASSLREENTEAFF
>TRBV20-1|TRBJ1-1|.|.
TGCAGTGCTCCAGGGGTCAGGGGTACTGAAGCTTTCTTT
CSAPGVRGTEAFF
>TRBV4-2|TRBJ1-5|TRBD1|.
TGTGCCAGCAGCGATGGGACAGGGCAGAAGGGGAGCAATCAGCCCCAGCATTTT
CASSDGTGQKGSNQPQHF
>TRBV6-5|TRBJ2-7|TRBD1|many
TGTGCCAGCAGTTACAGTTGGGGGACAGGGGATGACTACGAGCAGTACTTC
CASSYSWGTGDDYEQYF
>TRBV7-2|TRBJ1-5|.|many
TGTGCCAGCAGCTTAGCTCCCAGGCAGGGCGGCCAGCCCCAGCATTTT
CASSLAPRQGGQPQHF
>TRBV19|TRBJ2-2|TRBD1|few
TGTGCCACAAGAACCGGGACAGCCAACACCGGGGAGCTGTTTTTT
CATRTGTANTGELFF
>TRBV12-3/TRBV12-4|TRBJ1-1|TRBD1|.
TGTGCCAGCAGCCTGGGGACAGGCCTTGAAGCTTTCTTT
CASSLGTGLEAFF
>TRBV3-1|TRBJ1-2|.|.
TGTGCCAGCAGCCAAGACCGGGGGCTGAGGACCTATGGCTACACCTTC
CASSQDRGLRTYGYTF
>TRBV28|TRBJ1-5|.|.
TGTGCCAGCATCGAAGCAGGGGACGCTCAGCCCCAGCATTTT
CASIEAGDAQPQHF
>TRBV5-5|TRBJ1-2|TRBD1|many
TGTGCCAGCAGCTTTGATGATAAGGGACAGCCCTATGGCTACACCTTC
CASSFDDKGQPYGYTF
>TRBV19|TRBJ1-2|.|.
TGTGCCAGTAGTATAAGGGGTCGTAACTATGGCTACACCTTC
CASSIRGRNYGYTF
>TRBV23-1|TRBJ2-4|.|many
TGCGCCAGCAGTCAATCTTCCGCCAGGGCGCAAAACATTCAGTACTTC
CASSQSSARAQNIQYF
>TRBV11-1|TRBJ1-1|.|.
TGTGCCAGCAGCTTAGCCGCGGCCGGTGCCACTGAAGCTTTCTTT
CASSLAAAGATEAFF
>TRBV12-3/TRBV12-4|TRBJ2-1|.|many
TGTGCCAGCAGCTCTACCCGGGAGTTGCAGTTCTTC
CASSSTRELQFF
>TRBV29-1|TRBJ2-1|.|few
TGCAGCGTTCGGAGCTCCTACAATGAGCAGTTCTTC
CSVRSSYNEQFF
>TRBV5-1|TRBJ2-1|.|.
TGCGCCAGCAGCCTGGGGCACGGGGTCGATGAGCAGTTCTTC
CASSLGHGVDEQFF
>TRBV6-2/TRBV6-3|TRBJ2-5|TRBD1|.
TGTGCCAGCAGACAGGCGGGCAGGGGGCTGTGGAGAGAGACCCAGTACTTC
CASRQAGRGLWRETQYF
>TRBV7-2|TRBJ2-7|TRBD1|many
TGTGCCAGCAGCTCAGCCGGGACAGCACCCTACGAGCAGTACTTC
CASSSAGTAPYEQYF
>TRBV29-1|TRBJ2-1|.|few
TGCAGCGTTGAACTAGCAGGCAATGAGCAGTTCTTC
CSVELAGNEQFF
>TRBV11-2|TRBJ2-7|.|many
TGTGCCAGCAGCTTGGAAGACTACACGCTAGCCGAGCAGTACTTC
CASSLEDYTLAEQYF
>TRBV7-3|TRBJ2-1|.|many
TGTGCCAGCAGCCCCTCAAGGGGGGGGGTCAACAATGAGCAGTTCTTC
CASSPSRGGVNNEQFF
>TRBV5-4|TRBJ1-3|.|.
TGTGCCAGCAGCTTGGATCTCAGCTCTGGAAACACCATATATTTT
CASSLDLSSGNTIYF
>TRBV7-9|TRBJ2-7|TRBD1|many
TGTGCCAGCAGCTTCTCAGGACAGGGGGGGTACGAGCAGTACTTC
CASSFSGQGGYEQYF
>TRBV20-1|TRBJ1-1|.|.
TGCAGTGCACCGCCCGGGACTCAGGGGAACACTGAAGCTTACTTT
CSAPPGTQGNTEAYF
>TRBV4-2|TRBJ2-7|.|many
TGTGCCAGCAGCCAAGCGGGACGGAGGAGCTCCTACGAGCAGTACTTC
CASSQAGRRSSYEQYF
>TRBV19|TRBJ1-5|.|few
TGTGCCAGTAGTATTTTGGACAGACGTAGCAATCAGCCCCAGCATTTT
CASSILDRRSNQPQHF
>TRBV6-6|TRBJ2-7|TRBD2|many
TGTGCCAGCAGTTACTCGAATCGACTAGCGGGGACCTACGAGCAGTACTTC
CASSYSNRLAGTYEQYF
>TRBV7-2|TRBJ2-2|TRBD1|many
TGTGCCAGCAGCTCGGACAGGGTGGCCGGGGAGCTGTTTTTT
CASSSDRVAGELFF
>TRBV4-3|TRBJ2-1|TRBD1|.
TGCGCCAGCAGTCAACAGGGGACAGGGGACAATGAGCAGTTCTTC
CASSQQGTGDNEQFF